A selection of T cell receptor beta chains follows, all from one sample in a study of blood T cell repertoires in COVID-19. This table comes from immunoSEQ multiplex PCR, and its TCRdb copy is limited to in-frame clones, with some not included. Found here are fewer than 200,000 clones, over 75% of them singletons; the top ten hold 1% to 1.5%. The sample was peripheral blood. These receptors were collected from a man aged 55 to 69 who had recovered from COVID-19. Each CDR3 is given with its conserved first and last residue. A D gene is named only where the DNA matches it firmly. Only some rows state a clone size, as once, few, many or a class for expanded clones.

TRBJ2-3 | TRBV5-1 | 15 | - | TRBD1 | CASSWTGGGTDTQYF | TGCGCCAGCAGCTGGACAGGGGGTGGGACAGATACGCAGTATTTT
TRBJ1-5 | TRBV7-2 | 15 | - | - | CASSLTQNSNQPQHF | TGTGCCAGCAGCCTGACACAAAATAGCAATCAGCCCCAGCATTTT
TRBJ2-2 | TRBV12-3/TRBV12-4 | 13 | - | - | CASSFVSTGELFF | TGTGCCAGCAGTTTTGTCTCGACCGGGGAGCTGTTTTTT
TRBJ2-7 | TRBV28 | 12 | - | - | CASSSGAYEQYF | TGTGCCAGCAGCTCCGGGGCCTACGAGCAGTACTTC
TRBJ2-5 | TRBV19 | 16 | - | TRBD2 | CASSAGTSGGQETQYF | TGTGCCAGTAGTGCCGGGACTAGCGGGGGGCAAGAGACCCAGTACTTC
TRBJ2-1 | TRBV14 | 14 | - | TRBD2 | CASSRLAGGLRAFF | TGTGCCAGCAGCCGGCTAGCGGGGGGTCTAAGGGCGTTCTTC
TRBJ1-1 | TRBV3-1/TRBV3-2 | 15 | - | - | CASSQAFNENTEAFF | TGTGCCAGCAGCCAGGCATTTAATGAAAACACTGAAGCTTTCTTT
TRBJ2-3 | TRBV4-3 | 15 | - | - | CASSPSGTSTDTQYF | TGCGCCAGCAGCCCTTCCGGGACTAGCACAGATACGCAGTATTTT
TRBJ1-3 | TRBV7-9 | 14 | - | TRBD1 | CASSLRTGGDTIYF | TGTGCCAGCAGCCTACGGACAGGGGGGGACACCATATATTTT
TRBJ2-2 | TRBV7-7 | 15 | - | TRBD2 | CASSFGGGAGGELFF | TGTGCTAGCAGCTTCGGCGGGGGGGCCGGTGGGGAGCTGTTTTTT
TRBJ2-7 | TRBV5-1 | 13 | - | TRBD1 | CASSSNDRGRQYF | TGCGCCAGCAGCTCGAACGACAGGGGACGGCAGTACTTC
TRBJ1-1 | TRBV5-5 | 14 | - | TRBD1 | CASRQGQGLAEAFF | TGTGCCAGCAGGCAGGGACAGGGATTGGCTGAAGCTTTCTTT
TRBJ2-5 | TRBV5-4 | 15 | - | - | CASSSRRGVTETQYF | TGTGCCAGCAGTTCCCGCCGCGGGGTGACGGAGACCCAGTACTTC
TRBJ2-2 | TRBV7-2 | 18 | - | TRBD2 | CASSPSGGLGKGTGELFF | TGTGCCAGCAGCCCATCGGGGGGACTGGGGAAGGGCACCGGGGAGCTGTTTTTT
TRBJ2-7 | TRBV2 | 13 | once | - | CASNNRESYEQYF | TGTGCCAGCAATAACAGGGAAAGCTACGAGCAGTACTTC
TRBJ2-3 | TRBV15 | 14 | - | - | CATSRGRGTDTQYF | TGTGCCACCAGCAGAGGCAGGGGCACAGATACGCAGTATTTT
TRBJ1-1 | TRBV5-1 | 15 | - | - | CASSSQGVGHTEAFF | TGCGCCAGCAGCTCACAGGGTGTCGGTCACACTGAAGCTTTCTTT
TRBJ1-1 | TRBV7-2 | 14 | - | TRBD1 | CASRRDRVGTEAFF | TGTGCCAGCAGACGGGACAGGGTGGGGACTGAAGCTTTCTTT
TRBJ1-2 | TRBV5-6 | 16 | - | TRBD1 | CASTLNPGQGAEGYTF | TGTGCCAGCACCCTGAACCCGGGACAGGGGGCTGAAGGCTACACCTTC
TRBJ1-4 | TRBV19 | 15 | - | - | CASTRRGSTNEKLFF | TGTGCCAGTACTAGGAGGGGTTCAACTAATGAAAAACTGTTTTTT
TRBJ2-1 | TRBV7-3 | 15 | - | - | CASSYQGSPYNEQFF | TGTGCCAGCAGTTATCAGGGGTCCCCCTACAATGAGCAGTTCTTC
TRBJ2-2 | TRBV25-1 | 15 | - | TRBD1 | CASSVRDRSTGELFF | TGTGCCAGCAGTGTCCGGGACAGAAGCACCGGGGAGCTGTTTTTT
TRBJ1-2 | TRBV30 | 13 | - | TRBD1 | CAWSLDRAYGYTF | TGTGCCTGGAGCCTCGACAGGGCCTATGGCTACACCTTC
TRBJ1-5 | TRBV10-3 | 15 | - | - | CAISESKQPGQPQHF | TGTGCCATCAGTGAGTCGAAGCAGCCAGGTCAGCCCCAGCATTTT
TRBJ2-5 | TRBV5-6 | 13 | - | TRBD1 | CAIPGGQEETQYF | TGTGCCATCCCAGGGGGACAGGAAGAGACCCAGTACTTC
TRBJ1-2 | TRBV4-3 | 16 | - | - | CASSQDFLRVSGGYTF | TGCGCCAGCAGCCAAGATTTTCTCCGGGTTAGTGGGGGCTACACCTTC
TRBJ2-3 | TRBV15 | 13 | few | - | CATSPRTSDTQYF | TGTGCCACCAGCCCGCGAACCTCAGATACGCAGTATTTT
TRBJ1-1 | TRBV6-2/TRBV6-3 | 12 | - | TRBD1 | CASSATGAEAFF | TGTGCCAGCAGTGCGACAGGGGCTGAAGCTTTCTTT
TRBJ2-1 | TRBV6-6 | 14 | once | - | CASSPEGLGNEQFF | TGTGCCAGCAGTCCGGAGGGGCTGGGGAATGAGCAGTTCTTC
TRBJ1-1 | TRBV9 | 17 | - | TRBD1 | CASSVALTGGGSTEAFF | TGTGCCAGCAGCGTAGCTTTGACAGGGGGCGGGAGCACTGAAGCTTTCTTT
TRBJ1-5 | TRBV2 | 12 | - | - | CASSPSNQPQHF | TGTGCCAGCAGTCCCTCCAATCAGCCCCAGCATTTT
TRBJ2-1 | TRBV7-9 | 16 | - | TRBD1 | CASSTGQGDSLNEQFF | TGTGCCAGCAGCACGGGACAGGGGGACTCCCTCAATGAGCAGTTCTTC
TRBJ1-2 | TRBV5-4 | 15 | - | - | CASSSGGDQNYGYTF | TGTGCCAGCAGCTCAGGCGGGGATCAGAACTATGGCTACACCTTC
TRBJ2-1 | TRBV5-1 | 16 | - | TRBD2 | CASSLSSGGVYNEQFF | TGCGCCAGCAGCTTGAGTAGCGGGGGGGTTTACAATGAGCAGTTCTTC
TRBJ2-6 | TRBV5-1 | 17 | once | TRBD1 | CASSSGTVLSGANVLTF | TGCGCCAGCAGCTCCGGGACAGTTCTCTCTGGGGCCAACGTCCTGACTTTC
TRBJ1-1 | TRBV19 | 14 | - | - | CASLRSQGGTEAFF | TGTGCCAGTCTTCGTTCACAGGGTGGGACTGAAGCTTTCTTT
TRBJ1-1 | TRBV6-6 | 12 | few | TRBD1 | CASKQGETEAFF | TGTGCCAGCAAACAGGGGGAAACTGAAGCTTTCTTT
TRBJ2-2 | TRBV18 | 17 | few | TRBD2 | CASSPQLAGAKGGELFF | TGTGCCAGCTCACCACAACTAGCGGGGGCTAAAGGCGGGGAGCTGTTTTTT
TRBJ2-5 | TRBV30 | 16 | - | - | CAWSVFYSLGEETQYF | TGTGCCTGGAGTGTATTTTACTCCTTAGGGGAAGAGACCCAGTACTTC
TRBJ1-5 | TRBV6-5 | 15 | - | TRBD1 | CASRRDRGWHQPQHF | TGTGCCAGCAGACGAGACAGGGGTTGGCATCAGCCCCAGCATTTT
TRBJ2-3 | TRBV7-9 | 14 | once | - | CASRAAVSTDTQYF | TGTGCCAGCAGGGCGGCGGTCAGCACAGATACGCAGTATTTT
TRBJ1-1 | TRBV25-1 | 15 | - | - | CASSELIGRSTEAFF | TGTGCCAGCAGTGAATTGATAGGGAGGAGCACTGAAGCTTTCTTT
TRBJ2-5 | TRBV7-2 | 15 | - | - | CASSRSTGPQETQYF | TGTGCCAGCAGCAGATCGACAGGCCCCCAAGAGACCCAGTACTTC
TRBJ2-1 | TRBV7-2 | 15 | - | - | CASSLGGALVNEQFF | TGTGCCAGCAGCTTAGGAGGAGCGCTGGTCAATGAGCAGTTCTTC
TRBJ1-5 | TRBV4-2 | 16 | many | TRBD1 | CASSQMTGVGNQPQHF | TGTGCCAGCAGCCAGATGACAGGGGTGGGCAATCAGCCCCAGCATTTT